This T cell receptor (beta chain) was sequenced for a study of blood T cell repertoires in COVID-19 (TCRdb year 2020). Some background on the complete study: The collaborator samples originated in the United States, Italy and Spain and spanned the acute and convalescent phases of COVID-19. The material from the prospective study consisted of cDNA or gDNA derived from T cells, B-cell-depleted T cells, or PBMCs. Subjects who had been exposed to COVID-19, were actively infected with it, or had recovered from it provided the deeply sampled blood TCRbeta repertoires that made up the dataset. The repertoires were made available in a free public database intended to serve as a resource for research on the immune response to SARS-CoV-2. The samples were drawn from the first 160 participants of the ongoing ImmuneRACE study and from some 1,300 subjects provided by 6 global collaborators. The sample metadata nearly always contained a de-identified subject ID, COVID-19 status, age in years and sex. Where HLA class I and class II types were available, the types were taken from metadata supplied by the sample provider, not from assay-based typing.

Paper-wide results and their limitations: The quantity of clinical and demographic metadata differed by source and by participant and was supplied without curation.

This clone was recorded once. This clone's antigen is unknown. Per-base qualities were not stored, and no clone one base away is much larger. Participants in the prospective study were aged roughly 18 to 100 years, lived in about two dozen United States geographic areas, and enrolled through a virtual design. In the prospective study, participants were assigned to cohorts based on the clinical history participants reported in a screening survey and a study questionnaire. For ImmuneRACE Cohort 3, a participant was defined as recovered based on two consecutive negative NP/OP PCR tests, clearance by a healthcare professional, or resolution of symptoms. In the prospective study, mobile phlebotomists collected whole blood, serum and a nasopharyngeal or oropharyngeal swab from each participant. Additional blood draws and questionnaires over an approximately two-month period could optionally be provided by prospective study participants. Before DNA extraction, prospective study blood samples were shipped either frozen or at room temperature.

TCRbeta CDR3 regions were amplified from genomic DNA by means of the immunoSEQ Assay, a bias-controlled multiplex PCR. In the source study's methods: The number of nucleated cells in each sample was estimated by amplification of reference gene primers within the assay. To quantify the absolute abundance of each unique TCRbeta CDR3 rearrangement, sequence reads were collapsed and filtered. For each sample, productive Simpson clonality was calculated as the square root of Simpson's diversity index across productive rearrangements. TCRdb re-hosts the immuneACCESS table, in-frame sequences only. Its copies lack some clones; in the studies checked, an unresolved V gene accounts for under half of them, and the cause for the rest is not known. V and J calls and clone size are given by that table; D and trimming were obtained from the DNA. The sample records more than 250,000 clones, approximately 90% of which are singletons. Roughly a tenth of the sample is taken by the ten largest.

CDR1 LNHDA and CDR2 SQIVND were looked up in the germline V gene (reference sequence). The V and J ends are trimmed by 7 bases and 2 bases, leaving 14 bases between them. The CDR3 runs 14 amino acids, cysteine and phenylalanine included. Of the read, only the CDR3 DNA is kept; its 42 bases are in frame from base 1. This TCR came from a woman under 30 who had recovered from COVID-19. Sequencing input: PBMCs or T cells enriched from blood (not recorded which). This chain joins TRBV19 to TRBJ1-1; tentative D gene TRBD1, with 5 bases matching. The CDR3 protein: CASTPGSDNTEAFF. Read as DNA, the sequence is TGTGCCAGTACTCCAGGGTCGGATAACACTGAAGCTTTCTTT.